These 6 T cell receptor beta chains were sequenced from one sample in a study of T cell responses to AZD1222 COVID-19 vaccine. The protocol was immunoSEQ multiplex PCR, while the TCRdb copy is restricted to in-frame clones and leaves out a portion. Among around 130,000 clones listed, about 82% were seen once. The sequenced sample was peripheral blood, obtained on day 0 of AZD1222 vaccination. These receptors came from an adult in good health.

V usage is TRBV10-2 and J usage is TRBJ2-1, with D possibly matching TRBD2 (5 bases). Germline CDR1 reads WSHSY; CDR2 reads SAAADI. V was clipped by 3 bases and J by 0 bases, with 12 bases between them. The length of the CDR3 is 16 residues. CDR3 sequence: CASSDLAGSSYNEQFF. The CDR3, as DNA: TGCGCCAGCAGTGATCTGGCGGGTAGCTCCTACAATGAGCAGTTCTTC.

V and J are TRBV5-1 and TRBJ1-4; 8 bases match TRBD1. Germline V gene lookup returns CDR1 SGHRS and CDR2 YFSETQ. Trimming cost V 0 bases and J 8 bases; bases outside gene matches: 9. The CDR3 loop spans 16 amino acids. CDR3 loop: CASSLASRGLGEKLFF. The CDR3 nucleotides are TGCGCCAGCAGCTTGGCTAGCAGGGGGCTAGGGGAAAAACTGTTTTTT.

The chain is built from TRBV19 and TRBJ1-2, with TRBD1 matching over 8 bases. CDR1 LNHDA and CDR2 SQIVND come from the germline V gene (reference sequence). V was pared by 8 bases and J by 0 bases, with 8 bases of the junction left unmatched. The length of the CDR3 is 15 residues. The CDR3 DNA follows: TGTGCCAGTGGACAGGGCCCTTCGACTAACTATGGCTACACCTTC. Protein sequence: CASGQGPSTNYGYTF.

V gene TRBV4-3 combines with J gene TRBJ2-6, with 10 bases that match TRBD1. This CDR3 has 19 amino acids. V was clipped by 5 bases and J by 6 bases; unmatched bases: 16. Germline V gene sequence: CDR1 LGHNA, CDR2 YSLEER. The CDR3 loop is CASSAVGTGVPLEANVLTF. As DNA, the CDR3 is TGCGCCAGCAGCGCCGTCGGGACAGGGGTTCCACTGGAGGCCAACGTCCTGACTTTC.

This chain connects TRBV9 to TRBJ1-4; TRBD1 aligns across 9 bases. Germline CDR1 SGDLS, CDR2 YYNGEE. The V and J ends lost 4 bases and 7 bases, in that order; junction bases with no gene match: 8. This CDR3 is built from 15 residues. CDR3 protein: CASSPQGAVREKLFF. CDR3 in DNA: TGTGCCAGCAGCCCACAGGGGGCAGTACGTGAAAAACTGTTTTTT.

The chain is built from TRBV2 and TRBJ1-5; TRBD1 aligns across 7 bases. CDR1 is SNHLY, CDR2 FYNNEI, per germline. The ends lost 0 bases at V and 4 bases at J; junction bases unmatched: 0. The CDR3 has 14 amino acids. DNA of the CDR3: TGTGCCAGCAGTGAAGCGGACAGGAATCAGCCCCAGCATTTT. Translation: CASSEADRNQPQHF.